This TCR beta chain comes out of a study of OX40 agonist ivuxolimab in advanced cancers. This CDR3 is 15 amino acids long. The V segment lost 0 bases and the J segment 2 bases; nucleotides outside the gene matches: 2. Germline loops: CDR1 SGDLS, CDR2 YYNGEE. Sequenced by immunoSEQ multiplex PCR; TCRdb stores in-frame clones only, minus some. The repertoire holds over 40,000 clones, approximately 89% seen once, with around a quarter in the top ten. The starting material was CD4+ or CD8+ T cells sorted from blood, obtained in a trial of the OX40 agonist ivuxolimab. The chain has TRBV9 and TRBJ1-2, with 9 bases aligning to TRBD1. The sequence was collected from an adult with an advanced solid tumor such as melanoma, head and neck, liver or kidney cancer. CDR3 amino acids: CASSVGGQGNYGYTF. The CDR3 DNA follows: TGTGCCAGCAGCGTAGGTGGACAGGGGAACTATGGCTACACCTTC. Complete variable domain (other parts from reference TRBV9 and TRBJ1-2): DSGVTQTPKHLITATGQRVTLRCSPRSGDLSVYWYQQSLDQGLQFLIQYYNGEERAKGNILERFSAQQFPDLHSELNLSSLELGDSALYFCASSVGGQGNYGYTFGSGTRLTVV.